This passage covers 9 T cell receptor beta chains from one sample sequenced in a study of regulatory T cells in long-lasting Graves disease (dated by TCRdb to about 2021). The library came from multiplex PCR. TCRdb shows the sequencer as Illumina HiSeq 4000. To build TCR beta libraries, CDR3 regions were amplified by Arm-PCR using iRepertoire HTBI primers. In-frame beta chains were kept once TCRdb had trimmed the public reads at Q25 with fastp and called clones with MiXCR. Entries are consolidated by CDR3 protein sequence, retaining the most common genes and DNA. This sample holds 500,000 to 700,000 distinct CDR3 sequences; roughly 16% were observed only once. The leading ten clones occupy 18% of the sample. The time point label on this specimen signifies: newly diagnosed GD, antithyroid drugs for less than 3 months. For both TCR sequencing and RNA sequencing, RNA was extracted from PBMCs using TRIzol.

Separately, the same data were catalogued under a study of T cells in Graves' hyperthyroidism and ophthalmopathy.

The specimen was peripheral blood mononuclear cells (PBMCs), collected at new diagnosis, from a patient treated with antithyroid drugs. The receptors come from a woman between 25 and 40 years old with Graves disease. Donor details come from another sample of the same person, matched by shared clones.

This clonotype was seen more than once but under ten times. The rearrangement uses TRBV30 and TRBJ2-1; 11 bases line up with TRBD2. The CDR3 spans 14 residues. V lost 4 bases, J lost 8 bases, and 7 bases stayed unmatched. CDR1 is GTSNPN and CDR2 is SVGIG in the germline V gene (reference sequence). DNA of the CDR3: TGTGCCTGGACGGAAACTAGCGGGAGAGATGAGCAGTTCTTC. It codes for CAWTETSGRDEQFF.

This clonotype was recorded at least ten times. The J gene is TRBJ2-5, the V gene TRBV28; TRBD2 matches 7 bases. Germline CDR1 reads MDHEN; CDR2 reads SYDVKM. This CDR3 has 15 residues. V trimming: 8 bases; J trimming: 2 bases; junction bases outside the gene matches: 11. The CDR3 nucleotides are TGTGCCAGCGGGGGGGTAAGGGAACCGCAAGAGACCCAGTACTTC. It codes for CASGGVREPQETQYF.

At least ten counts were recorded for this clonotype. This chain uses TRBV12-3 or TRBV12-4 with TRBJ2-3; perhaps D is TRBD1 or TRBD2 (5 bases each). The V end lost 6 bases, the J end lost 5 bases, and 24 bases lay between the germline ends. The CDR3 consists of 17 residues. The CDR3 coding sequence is TGTGCCAGCAGCCACACCTTCCCGACAGCGGTGGAAGATACGCAGTATTTT. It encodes CASSHTFPTAVEDTQYF.

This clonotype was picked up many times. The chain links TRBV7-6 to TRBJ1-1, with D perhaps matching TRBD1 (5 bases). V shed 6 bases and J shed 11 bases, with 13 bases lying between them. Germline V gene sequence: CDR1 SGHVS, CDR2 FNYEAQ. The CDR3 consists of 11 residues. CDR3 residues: CASSNAGEAFF. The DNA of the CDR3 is TGTGCCAGCAGTAATGCGGGGGAGGCTTTCTTT.

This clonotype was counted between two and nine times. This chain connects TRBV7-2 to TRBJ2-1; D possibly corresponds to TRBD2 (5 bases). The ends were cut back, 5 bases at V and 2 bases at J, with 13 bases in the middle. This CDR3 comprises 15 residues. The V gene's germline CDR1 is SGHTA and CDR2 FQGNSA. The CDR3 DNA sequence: TGTGCCAGCAGCCCACAGCGGATCGCCTACAATGAGCAGTTCTTC. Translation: CASSPQRIAYNEQFF.

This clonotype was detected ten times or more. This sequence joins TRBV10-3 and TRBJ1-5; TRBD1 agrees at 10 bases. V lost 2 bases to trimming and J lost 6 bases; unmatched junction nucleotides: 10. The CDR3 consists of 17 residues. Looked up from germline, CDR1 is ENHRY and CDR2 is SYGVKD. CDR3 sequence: CAISEGTGASSGQPQHF. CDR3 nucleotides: TGTGCCATCAGTGAGGGGACAGGGGCTTCGAGTGGTCAGCCCCAGCATTTT.

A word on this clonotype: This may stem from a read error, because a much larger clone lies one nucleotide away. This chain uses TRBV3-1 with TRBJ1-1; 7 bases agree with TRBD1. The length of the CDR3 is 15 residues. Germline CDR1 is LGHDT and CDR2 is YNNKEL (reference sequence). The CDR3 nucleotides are TGTGCCAGCAGCCTAAGACAGGGCGCCAACACTGAAACTTTCTTT. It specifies CASSLRQGANTETFF. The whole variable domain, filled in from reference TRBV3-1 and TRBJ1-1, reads DTAVSQTPKYLVTQMGNDKSIKCEQNLGHDTMYWYKQDSKKFLKIMFSYNNKELIINETVPNRFSPKSPDKAHLNLHINSLELGDSAVYFCASSLRQGANTETFFGQGTRLTVV.

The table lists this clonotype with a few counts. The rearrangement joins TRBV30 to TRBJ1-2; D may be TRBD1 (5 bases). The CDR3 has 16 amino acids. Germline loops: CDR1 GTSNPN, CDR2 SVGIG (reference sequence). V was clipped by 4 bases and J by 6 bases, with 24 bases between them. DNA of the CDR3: TGTGCCTGGAAGGAACGGGGGAGCCCCATCCCTCATGGCTACACCTTC. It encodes CAWKERGSPIPHGYTF.

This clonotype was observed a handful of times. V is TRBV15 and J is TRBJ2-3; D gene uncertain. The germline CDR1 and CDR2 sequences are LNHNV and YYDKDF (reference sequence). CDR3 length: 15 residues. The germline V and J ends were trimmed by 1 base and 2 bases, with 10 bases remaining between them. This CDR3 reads CATSRGDVSTDTQYF. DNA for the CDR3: TGTGCCACCAGCAGAGGTGATGTTTCCACAGATACGCAGTATTTT.